This T cell receptor beta chain was identified during a study of siplizumab effects on memory and regulatory T cells. TCRdb keeps only in-frame clones here, not all; method: immunoSEQ multiplex PCR. The data contain some 100,000 clones, about 95% of them singletons. Whole-study results and caveats: There were only a minor fraction of alloreactive clones that mapped to unstimulated subsets.

This clone came up once. Its cognate antigen is unknown. The V segment lost 4 bases and the J segment 7 bases; nucleotides outside the gene matches: 4. CDR1 is MNHEY, CDR2 SMNVEV, per germline (reference sequence). This CDR3 has 14 amino acids. The clonotype was recovered from a human donor in good health. V usage is TRBV27 and J usage is TRBJ2-7, with TRBD2 identical over 13 bases. Material: Tregs sorted from blood. The CDR3 protein is CASSSWGLAGEQYF. CDR3 in DNA: TGTGCCAGCAGTTCTTGGGGACTAGCGGGAGAGCAGTACTTC.